This T cell receptor beta chain was profiled in a study of cytomegalovirus exposure and HLA in healthy donors. General study results and limits: Investigators reported approximately 170 TCR beta chains as tied to cytomegalovirus.

A remark on this clone: Its antigen is still unknown.

Use of 60 Vbeta and 13 Jbeta primers characterized the PCR. Data came from immunoSEQ multiplex PCR; TCRdb stores just in-frame clones and leaves some out. The table lists 65,000 or so clones, about 78% of them singletons. The germline gives CDR1 SGHNT, CDR2 YYREEE (reference sequence). This CDR3 spans 18 amino acids. J gave up 4 bases and V 4 bases, and 14 bases lay outside the gene matches. The sequence was collected from a girl aged 5 to 17 in good health and CMV-seropositive. The chain carries TRBV5-4 and TRBJ1-4; 9 bases line up with TRBD1. What was sequenced was PBMCs. The CDR3 reads CASSVSGTGISYNEKLFF. The CDR3 DNA reads as TGTGCCAGCAGCGTTTCTGGGACAGGGATTTCTTATAATGAAAAACTGTTTTTT. Full variable domain (missing parts from reference TRBV5-4 and TRBJ1-4): ETGVTQSPTHLIKTRGQQVTLRCSSQSGHNTVSWYQQALGQGPQFIFQYYREEENGRGNFPPRFSGLQFPNYSSELNVNALELDDSALYLCASSVSGTGISYNEKLFFGSGTQLSVL.